This T cell receptor beta chain was recovered during a study of T cell responses to AZD1222 COVID-19 vaccine. Study outcomes and limitations: Among vaccine-associated CD4 TCRs, coverage spanned spike, with dominance at 160-218 and 743-854. Spike-specific TCR depth and breadth grew after two AZD1222 doses. Clonal diversity may have been underestimated in mostly white British donors.

Comments on this clone: No antigen is known for it.

Per the germline V gene, CDR1 is MNHEY and CDR2 is SMNVEV (reference sequence). The length of the CDR3 is 15 residues. V was cut by 6 bases and J by 1 base, with 10 bases left in between. Method: immunoSEQ multiplex PCR; TCRdb's copy keeps in-frame clones and lacks some. The table records about 180,000 clones, about 93% of them present only once. This chain uses TRBV27 with TRBJ1-6; D remains unclear. The receptor comes from an adult who received the MenACWY meningococcal vaccine as a control. The sample was peripheral blood, taken 28 days after the second dose of the MenACWY control vaccine. The CDR3 reads CASRPEGSYNSPLHF. The CDR3 DNA reads TGTGCCAGCAGGCCCGAGGGTTCCTATAATTCACCCCTCCACTTT.